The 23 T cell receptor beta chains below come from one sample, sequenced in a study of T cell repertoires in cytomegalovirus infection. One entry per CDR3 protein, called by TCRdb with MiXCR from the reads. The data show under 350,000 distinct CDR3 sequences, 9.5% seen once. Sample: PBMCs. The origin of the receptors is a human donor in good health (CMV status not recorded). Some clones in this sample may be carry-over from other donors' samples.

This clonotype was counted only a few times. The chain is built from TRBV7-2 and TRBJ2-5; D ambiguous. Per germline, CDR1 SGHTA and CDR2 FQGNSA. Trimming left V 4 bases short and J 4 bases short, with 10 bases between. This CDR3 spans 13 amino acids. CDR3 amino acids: CASSSFSLETQYF. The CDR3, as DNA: TGTGCCAGCAGCTCCTTCTCGTTAGAGACCCAGTACTTC.

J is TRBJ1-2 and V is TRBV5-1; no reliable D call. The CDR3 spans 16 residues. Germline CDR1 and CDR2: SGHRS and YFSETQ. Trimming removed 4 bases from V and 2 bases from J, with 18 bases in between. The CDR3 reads CASSERELQSNYGYTF. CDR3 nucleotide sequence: TGCGCCAGCAGCGAAAGGGAGTTACAGAGCAACTATGGCTACACCTTC.

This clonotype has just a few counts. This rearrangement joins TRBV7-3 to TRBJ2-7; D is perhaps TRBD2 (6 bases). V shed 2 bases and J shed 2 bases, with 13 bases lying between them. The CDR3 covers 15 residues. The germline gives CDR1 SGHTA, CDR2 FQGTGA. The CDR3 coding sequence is TGTGCCAGCAGCTTACAAGGAGGGGAGGCCTACGAGCAGTACTTC. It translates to CASSLQGGEAYEQYF.

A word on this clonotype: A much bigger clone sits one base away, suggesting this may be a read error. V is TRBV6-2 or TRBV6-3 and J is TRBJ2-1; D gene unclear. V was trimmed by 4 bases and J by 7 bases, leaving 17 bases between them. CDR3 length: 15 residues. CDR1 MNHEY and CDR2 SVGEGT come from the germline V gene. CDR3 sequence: CASSLPGRAPNEQFF. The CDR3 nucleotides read TGTGCCAGCAGTTTACCGGGCCGGGCCCCGAATGAGCAGTTCTTC.

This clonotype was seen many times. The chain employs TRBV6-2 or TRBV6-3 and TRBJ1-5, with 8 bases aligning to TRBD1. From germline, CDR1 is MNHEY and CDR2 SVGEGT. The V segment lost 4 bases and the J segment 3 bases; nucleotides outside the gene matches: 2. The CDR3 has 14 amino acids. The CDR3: CASSWTGLNQPQHF. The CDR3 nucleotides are TGTGCCAGCAGTTGGACAGGGCTCAATCAGCCCCAGCATTTT.

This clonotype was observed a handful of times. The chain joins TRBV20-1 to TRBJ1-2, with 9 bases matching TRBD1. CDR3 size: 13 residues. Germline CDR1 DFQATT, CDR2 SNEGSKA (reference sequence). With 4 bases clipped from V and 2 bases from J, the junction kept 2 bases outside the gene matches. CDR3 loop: CSATDRGNYGYTF. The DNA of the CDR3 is TGCAGTGCTACAGACAGGGGGAACTATGGCTACACCTTC.

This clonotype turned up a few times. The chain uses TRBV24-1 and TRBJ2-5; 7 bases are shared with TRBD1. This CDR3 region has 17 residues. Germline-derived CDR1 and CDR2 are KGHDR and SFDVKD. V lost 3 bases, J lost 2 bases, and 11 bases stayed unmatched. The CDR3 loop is CATSDRAGDSRQETQYF. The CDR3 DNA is TGTGCCACCAGTGATCGGGCCGGGGACAGCCGGCAAGAGACCCAGTACTTC.

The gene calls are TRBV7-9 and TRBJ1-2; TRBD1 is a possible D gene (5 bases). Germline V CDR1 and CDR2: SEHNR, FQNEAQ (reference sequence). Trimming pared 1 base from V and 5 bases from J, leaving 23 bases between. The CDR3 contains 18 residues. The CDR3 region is CASSLGGRQGSSSYGYTF. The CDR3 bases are TGTGCCAGCAGCTTAGGCGGGCGCCAGGGAAGCAGTTCGTATGGCTACACCTTC.

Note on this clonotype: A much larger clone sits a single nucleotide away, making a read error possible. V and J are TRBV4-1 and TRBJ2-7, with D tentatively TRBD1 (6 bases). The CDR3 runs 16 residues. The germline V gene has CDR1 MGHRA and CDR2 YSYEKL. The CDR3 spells CTSSQDLYRAADEQYF. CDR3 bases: TGCACCAGCAGCCAAGATTTGTACAGGGCGGCGGACGAGCAGTACTTC.

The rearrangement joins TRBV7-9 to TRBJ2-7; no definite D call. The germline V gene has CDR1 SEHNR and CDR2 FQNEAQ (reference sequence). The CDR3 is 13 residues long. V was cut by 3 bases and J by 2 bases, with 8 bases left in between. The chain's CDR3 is CASSLSFPYEQYF. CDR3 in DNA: TGTGCCAGCAGCTTGTCCTTTCCCTACGAGCAGTACTTC.

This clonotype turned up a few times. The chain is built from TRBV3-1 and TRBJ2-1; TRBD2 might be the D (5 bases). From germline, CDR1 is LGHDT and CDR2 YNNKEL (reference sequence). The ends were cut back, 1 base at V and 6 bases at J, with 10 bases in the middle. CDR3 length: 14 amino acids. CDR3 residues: CASSQGFGSNEQFF. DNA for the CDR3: TGTGCCAGCAGCCAAGGTTTTGGGAGCAATGAGCAGTTCTTC.

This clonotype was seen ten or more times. The CDR3 DNA sequence: TGTGCCAGCAGCTTACAGGGTGTCCAGAACCACGAGCAGTTCTTC. Amino acid sequence: CASSLQGVQNHEQFF. V and J are TRBV11-1 and TRBJ2-1; TRBD1 is a possible D gene (5 bases). V lost 2 bases and J 10 bases, leaving 18 bases between the germline ends. The CDR3 spans 15 residues. Germline V gives CDR1 SGHAT, CDR2 FQDESV (reference sequence).

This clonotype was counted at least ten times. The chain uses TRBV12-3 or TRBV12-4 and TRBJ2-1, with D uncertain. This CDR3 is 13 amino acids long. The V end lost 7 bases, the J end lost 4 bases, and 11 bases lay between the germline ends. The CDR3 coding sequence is TGTGCCAGCACCCCCCAACAGTACAATGAGCAGTTCTTC. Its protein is CASTPQQYNEQFF.

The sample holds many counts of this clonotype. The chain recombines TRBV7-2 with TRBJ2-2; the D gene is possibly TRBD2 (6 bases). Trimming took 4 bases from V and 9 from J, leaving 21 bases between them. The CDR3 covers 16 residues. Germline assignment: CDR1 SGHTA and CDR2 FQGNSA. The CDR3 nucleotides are TGTGCCAGCAGCTCTCGATCGGGGGTGGGATCGAGGGAGCTGTTTTTT. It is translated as CASSSRSGVGSRELFF.

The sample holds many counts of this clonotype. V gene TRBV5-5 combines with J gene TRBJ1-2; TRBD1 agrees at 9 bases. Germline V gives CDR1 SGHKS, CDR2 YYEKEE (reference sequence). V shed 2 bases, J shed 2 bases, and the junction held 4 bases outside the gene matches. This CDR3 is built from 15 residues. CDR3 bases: TGTGCCAGCAGCTTTCACGGGACAGGGAACTATGGCTACACCTTC. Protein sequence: CASSFHGTGNYGYTF. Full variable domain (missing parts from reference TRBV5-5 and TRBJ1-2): DAGVTQSPTHLIKTRGQQVTLRCSPISGHKSVSWYQQVLGQGPQFIFQYYEKEERGRGNFPDRFSARQFPNYSSELNVNALLLGDSALYLCASSFHGTGNYGYTFGSGTRLTVV.

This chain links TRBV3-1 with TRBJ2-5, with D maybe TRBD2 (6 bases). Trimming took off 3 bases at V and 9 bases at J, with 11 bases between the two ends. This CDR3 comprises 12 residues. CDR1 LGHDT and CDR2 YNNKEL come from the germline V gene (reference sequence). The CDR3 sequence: CASSHLGEAQYF. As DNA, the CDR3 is TGTGCCAGCAGCCACCTGGGGGAGGCCCAGTACTTC.

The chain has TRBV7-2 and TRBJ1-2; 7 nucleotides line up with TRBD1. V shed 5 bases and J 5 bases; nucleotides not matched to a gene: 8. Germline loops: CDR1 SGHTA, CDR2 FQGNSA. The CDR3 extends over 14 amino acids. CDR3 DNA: TGTGCCAGCAGCACCCGAGGGGGCGGGTATGGCTACACCTTC. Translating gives CASSTRGGGYGYTF.

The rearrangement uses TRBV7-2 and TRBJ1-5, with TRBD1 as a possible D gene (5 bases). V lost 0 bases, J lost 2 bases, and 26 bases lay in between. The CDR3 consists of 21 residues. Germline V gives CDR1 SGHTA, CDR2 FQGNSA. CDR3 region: CASSLARRGLDGGGGNQPQHF. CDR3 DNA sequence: TGTGCCAGCAGCTTAGCGCGTAGAGGGCTGGACGGGGGGGGGGGCAATCAGCCCCAGCATTTT.

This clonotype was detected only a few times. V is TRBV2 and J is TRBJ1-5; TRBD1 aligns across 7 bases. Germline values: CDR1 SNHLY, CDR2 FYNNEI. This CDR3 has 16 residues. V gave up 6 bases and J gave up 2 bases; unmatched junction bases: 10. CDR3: CASSRQGLYGNQPQHF. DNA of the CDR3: TGTGCCAGCAGCCGACAGGGCTTGTACGGCAATCAGCCCCAGCATTTT.

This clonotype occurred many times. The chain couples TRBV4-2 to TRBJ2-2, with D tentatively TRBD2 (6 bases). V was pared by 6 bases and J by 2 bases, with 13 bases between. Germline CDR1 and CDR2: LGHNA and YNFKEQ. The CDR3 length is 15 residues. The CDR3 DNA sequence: TGTGCCAGCAGTCCTACGGGGGTCAACACCGGGGAGCTGTTTTTT. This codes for CASSPTGVNTGELFF.

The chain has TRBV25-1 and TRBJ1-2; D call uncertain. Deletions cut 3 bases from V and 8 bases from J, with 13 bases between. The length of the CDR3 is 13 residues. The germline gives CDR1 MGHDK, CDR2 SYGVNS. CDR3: CASSDPLLRGYTF. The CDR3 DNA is TGTGCCAGCAGTGACCCCCTCCTTCGGGGCTACACCTTC.

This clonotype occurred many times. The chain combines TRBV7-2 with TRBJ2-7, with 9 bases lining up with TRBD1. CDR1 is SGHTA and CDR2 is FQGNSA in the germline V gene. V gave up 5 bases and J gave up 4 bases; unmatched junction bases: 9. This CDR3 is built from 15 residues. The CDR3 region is CASSPATGGFYEQYF. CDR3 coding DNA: TGTGCCAGCAGCCCGGCCACAGGGGGCTTTTACGAGCAGTACTTC.

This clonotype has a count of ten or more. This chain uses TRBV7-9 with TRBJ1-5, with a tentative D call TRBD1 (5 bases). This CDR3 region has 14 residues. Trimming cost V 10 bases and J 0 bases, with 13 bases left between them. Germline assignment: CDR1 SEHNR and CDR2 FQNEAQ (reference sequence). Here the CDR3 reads CAIRGGNSNQPQHF. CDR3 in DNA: TGTGCCATCCGGGGGGGGAATAGCAATCAGCCCCAGCATTTT. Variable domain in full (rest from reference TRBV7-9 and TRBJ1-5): DTGVSQNPRHKITKRGQNVTFRCDPISEHNRLYWYRQTLGQGPEFLTYFQNEAQLEKSRLLSDRFSAERPKGSFSTLEIQRTEQGDSAMYLCAIRGGNSNQPQHFGDGTRLSIL.